These 30 T cell receptor beta chains share one sample of origin, sequenced in a study of blood T cells in healthy people across ages. Through a sample-barcoded 5' primer and a J-beta primer mix, a second PCR was run for roughly 7 to 11 cycles. TCRdb used MiXCR to reprocess the 5' RACE reads, holding one entry per CDR3 protein. The sample comprises some 1.8 million distinct CDR3 sequences, about two fifths of which are singletons, and about 23% rests with the top ten. Sequencing input: blood. These receptors came from a human donor in good health.

This clonotype was counted between two and nine times. The V call is TRBV27, the J call TRBJ2-1, with 7 bases lining up with TRBD1. The ends lost 2 bases at V and 3 bases at J; junction bases unmatched: 1. From germline, CDR1 is MNHEY and CDR2 SMNVEV (reference sequence). The CDR3 sequence is 14 residues long. The CDR3 DNA sequence: TGTGCCAGCAGTTTAAGGGGGCTCTACAATGAGCAGTTCTTC. Translated: CASSLRGLYNEQFF.

CDR3 nucleotides: TGTGCCAGCCGAACCGGGACACTCTATGGCTACACCTTC. The encoded protein is CASRTGTLYGYTF. V and J are TRBV28 and TRBJ1-2; D may be TRBD1 (6 bases). V was trimmed by 8 bases and J by 4 bases, leaving 14 bases between them. Germline V gene lookup returns CDR1 MDHEN and CDR2 SYDVKM. This CDR3 has 13 amino acids.

The rearrangement uses TRBV4-3 and TRBJ1-2; a possible D gene is TRBD1 (5 bases). Trimming took 0 bases from V and 6 from J, leaving 26 bases between them. CDR1 LGHNA and CDR2 YSLEER come from the germline V gene. This CDR3 region has 19 residues. CDR3 sequence: CASSQDLSGGGWDINGYTF. The CDR3 DNA sequence: TGCGCCAGCAGCCAAGATTTATCCGGGGGGGGTTGGGATATTAATGGCTACACCTTC.

J is TRBJ2-7 and V is TRBV6-5; D might be TRBD1 (8 bases). The V gene lost 4 bases and the J gene lost 7 bases, with 17 bases spanning the gap. The CDR3 is 14 residues long. The germline gives CDR1 MNHEY, CDR2 SVGAGI. Here the CDR3 DNA reads TGTGCCAGCAGTTCCGGACAGGGAGGGGGGGAGCAGTACTTC. Protein product: CASSSGQGGGEQYF.

This clonotype turned up a few times. A read error may account for a junction end that differs from germline. This sequence joins TRBV7-2 and TRBJ2-3, with D hard to call. The CDR3 totals 13 residues. CDR1 is SGHTA and CDR2 is FQGNSA in the germline V gene. The CDR3 bases are TGTGCCAGCAGCTTAATCCGAACAGATGCGCAGTATTTT. This sequence encodes CASSLIRTDAQYF.

This clonotype was seen more than once but under ten times. The chain recombines TRBV12-3 or TRBV12-4 with TRBJ2-6; D is perhaps TRBD1 (7 bases). The V end lost 7 bases, the J end lost 0 bases, and 16 bases lay between the germline ends. The CDR3 runs 17 residues. The CDR3 loop reads CASTKTGRSSGANVLTF. The CDR3 DNA follows: TGTGCCAGCACCAAGACAGGGAGGAGCTCTGGGGCCAACGTCCTGACTTTC.

V and J are TRBV7-2 and TRBJ2-3, with D possibly being TRBD2 (6 bases). The CDR3 is made up of 13 amino acids. The V gene lost 0 bases and the J gene lost 8 bases, with 9 bases spanning the gap. The germline gives CDR1 SGHTA, CDR2 FQGNSA. Here the CDR3 reads CASSLAQRATQYF. The CDR3 DNA sequence: TGTGCCAGCAGCTTAGCGCAGCGGGCTACGCAGTATTTT. Full variable domain (missing parts from reference TRBV7-2 and TRBJ2-3): GAGVSQSPSNKVTEKGKDVELRCDPISGHTALYWYRQSLGQGLEFLIYFQGNSAPDKSGLPSDRFSAERTGGSVSTLTIQRTQQEDSAVYLCASSLAQRATQYFGPGTRLTVL.

J is TRBJ1-1 and V is TRBV5-1, with 11 bases fitting TRBD1. The CDR3 has 15 residues. Trimming took 4 bases from V and 5 from J; bases not matched to a gene: 7. Germline CDR1 is SGHRS and CDR2 is YFSETQ. CDR3 DNA sequence: TGCGCCAGCAGCAGAACCGGGACAGGGGGAACTGAAGCTTTCTTT. Translation gives CASSRTGTGGTEAFF.

Many counts were recorded for this clonotype. The chain is built from TRBV29-1 and TRBJ2-7; unclear D gene. Trimming cost V 0 bases and J 2 bases, with 5 bases left between them. Looked up from germline, CDR1 is SQVTM and CDR2 is ANQGSEA. This CDR3 spans 12 amino acids. This CDR3 is CSVEDPTYEQYF. The CDR3, as DNA: TGCAGCGTTGAAGATCCCACCTACGAGCAGTACTTC.

V gene TRBV6-6 combines with J gene TRBJ1-5; D perhaps matches TRBD1 (6 bases). V was trimmed by 0 bases and J by 6 bases, leaving 18 bases between them. This CDR3 spans 17 amino acids. Germline V lookup: CDR1 MNHNY, CDR2 SVGAGI (reference sequence). CDR3 nucleotide sequence: TGTGCCAGCAGTTACTCGGGGCTAGGGGGGGCAAGTCAGCCCCAGCATTTT. It translates to CASSYSGLGGASQPQHF.

This clonotype was detected a few times. The chain's CDR3 is CSVVERAYEQYF. The CDR3 DNA follows: TGCAGCGTTGTAGAGCGGGCCTACGAGCAGTACTTC. The chain is built from TRBV29-1 and TRBJ2-7; perhaps TRBD2 as D (6 bases). The CDR3 consists of 12 residues. Looked up from germline, CDR1 is SQVTM and CDR2 is ANQGSEA. V lost 4 bases, J lost 2 bases, and 9 bases lay in between.

The chain uses TRBV5-1 and TRBJ1-1, with 7 bases aligning to TRBD1. Germline trimming cut 4 bases from V and 6 bases from J; bases unmatched to any gene: 15. Germline V gene lookup returns CDR1 SGHRS and CDR2 YFSETQ. CDR3 length: 16 residues. The CDR3 DNA reads as TGCGCCAGCAGCGACCCCAGACAGGGCCTGATGGCTGAAGCTTTCTTT. Encoded protein: CASSDPRQGLMAEAFF.

The gene calls are TRBV20-1 and TRBJ1-6, with TRBD1 matching over 9 bases. V shed 3 bases and J 7 bases; nucleotides not matched to a gene: 7. Germline lookup yields CDR1 DFQATT and CDR2 SNEGSKA (reference sequence). This CDR3 is built from 15 residues. This CDR3 reads CSARPGQGENSPLHF. The DNA for the CDR3 is TGCAGTGCTAGGCCGGGACAGGGAGAAAATTCACCCCTCCACTTT.

This clonotype was seen only a few times. This rearrangement joins TRBV24-1 to TRBJ2-1; TRBD2 aligns across 10 bases. From germline, CDR1 is KGHDR and CDR2 SFDVKD. There are 15 residues in the CDR3. J gave up 4 bases and V 7 bases, and 6 bases lay outside the gene matches. Here the CDR3 reads CATSLAGVGYNEQFF. The CDR3 coding sequence is TGTGCCACCAGCCTAGCGGGGGTCGGTTACAATGAGCAGTTCTTC.

V gene TRBV28 combines with J gene TRBJ2-1, with 13 bases aligning to TRBD2. The CDR3 runs 15 residues. Trimming took 5 bases from V and 8 from J; bases not matched to a gene: 6. Germline V lookup: CDR1 MDHEN, CDR2 SYDVKM. CDR3 protein: CASSPGTSGDDEQFF. In DNA form, the CDR3 reads TGTGCCAGCAGTCCCGGGACTAGCGGGGACGATGAGCAGTTCTTC. Full variable domain (outside the CDR3, taken from reference TRBV28 and TRBJ2-1): DVKVTQSSRYLVKRTGEKVFLECVQDMDHENMFWYRQDPGLGLRLIYFSYDVKMKEKGDIPEGYSVSREKKERFSLILESASTNQTSMYLCASSPGTSGDDEQFFGPGTRLTVL.

The genes are TRBV4-3 and TRBJ1-3; D gene uncertain. V was pared by 0 bases and J by 4 bases, with 13 bases between. Germline CDR1 reads LGHNA; CDR2 reads YSLEER. This CDR3 is 16 amino acids long. The DNA for the CDR3 is TGCGCCAGCAGCCAAGAGTTCCCGCAGTCAGGAAACACCATATATTTT. It translates to CASSQEFPQSGNTIYF.

This clonotype was recorded a few times. The V call is TRBV6-5, the J call TRBJ2-7; D is undetermined. CDR3 length: 12 amino acids. V lost 6 bases and J lost 3, with 9 bases in between. Looked up from germline, CDR1 is MNHEY and CDR2 is SVGAGI. The CDR3 DNA reads as TGTGCCAGCAGGACAATTAACTACGAGCAGTACTTC. Translated: CASRTINYEQYF.

As concerns this clonotype: The junction does not match germline at one end; this may be a read error. The chain is built from TRBV28 and TRBJ2-7; maybe TRBD2 (7 bases). The CDR3 consists of 15 residues. Germline V CDR1 and CDR2: MDHEN, SYDVKM. The CDR3 sequence is CASSPPEGGQAEQYF. CDR3 bases: TGTGCTAGCAGTCCGCCTGAGGGGGGGCAGGCGGAGCAGTACTTC.

The V and J genes are TRBV6-5 and TRBJ1-4; possible D gene TRBD1, 5 bases. There are 15 residues in the CDR3. Germline values: CDR1 MNHEY, CDR2 SVGAGI. The V end lost 0 bases, the J end lost 8 bases, and 13 bases lay between the germline ends. CDR3 sequence: CASSYSQGIREKLFF. For the CDR3, the DNA is TGTGCCAGCAGTTACTCGCAGGGTATTCGGGAAAAACTGTTTTTT.

This chain joins TRBV5-1 and TRBJ1-1; D gene uncertain. The CDR3 totals 11 residues. V lost 4 bases, J lost 7 bases, and 8 bases lay in between. Germline CDR1 reads SGHRS; CDR2 reads YFSETQ. The CDR3, as DNA: TGCGCCAGCAGCGATTATCGTGAAGCTTTCTTT. Its protein product is CASSDYREAFF.

CDR3: CASSPNQGRRNQETQYF. The DNA of the CDR3 is TGTGCCAGCAGCCCAAACCAGGGGCGCCGAAACCAAGAGACCCAGTACTTC. This rearrangement joins TRBV7-9 to TRBJ2-5, with D possibly TRBD1 on 6 matching bases. Trimming pared 5 bases from V and 0 bases from J, leaving 19 bases between. The CDR3 length is 17 residues. Looked up from germline, CDR1 is SEHNR and CDR2 is FQNEAQ (reference sequence).

The rearrangement uses TRBV7-3 and TRBJ2-1; 8 positions agree with TRBD2. The CDR3 runs 14 residues. V gave up 5 bases and J gave up 8 bases; unmatched junction bases: 8. CDR1 is SGHTA, CDR2 FQGTGA, per germline. DNA for the CDR3: TGTGCCAGCAGCAGAAGCGGGGGCACCGATGAGCAGTTCTTC. Protein product: CASSRSGGTDEQFF. The complete variable domain, with remaining parts taken from reference TRBV7-3 and TRBJ2-1, reads GAGVSQTPSNKVTEKGKYVELRCDPISGHTALYWYRQSLGQGPEFLIYFQGTGAADDSGLPNDRFFAVRPEGSVSTLKIQRTERGDSAVYLCASSRSGGTDEQFFGPGTRLTVL.

The rearrangement joins TRBV24-1 to TRBJ2-1, with 8 bases lining up with TRBD1. The CDR3 is made up of 14 amino acids. Trimming removed 10 bases from V and 4 bases from J; junction bases left unmatched: 8. CDR1 is KGHDR and CDR2 is SFDVKD in the germline V gene. CDR3: CATADRAWYNEQFF. CDR3 in DNA: TGTGCCACAGCGGACAGGGCGTGGTACAATGAGCAGTTCTTC.

This rearrangement joins TRBV29-1 to TRBJ2-3; D is possibly TRBD2 (6 bases). Trimming cost V 6 bases and J 2 bases, with 24 bases left between them. The CDR3 is made up of 17 amino acids. Germline V gene lookup returns CDR1 SQVTM and CDR2 ANQGSEA. As DNA, the CDR3 is TGCAGCGTGGCGGGAAGCACGAGTAGCGGTCCCACAGATACGCAGTATTTT. It encodes CSVAGSTSSGPTDTQYF.

This clonotype was seen more than once but under ten times. The chain has TRBV10-3 and TRBJ2-7; possibly TRBD1 for D (5 bases). This CDR3 is 15 amino acids long. Trimming pared 0 bases from V and 2 bases from J, leaving 11 bases between. The germline CDR1 and CDR2 sequences are ENHRY and SYGVKD. The CDR3 here is CAISESREGPYEQYF. The CDR3 nucleotides are TGTGCCATCAGTGAGTCCAGGGAAGGGCCCTACGAGCAGTACTTC.

The chain joins TRBV6-2 or TRBV6-3 to TRBJ1-2, with D uncertain. The CDR3 sequence is 18 residues long. Germline V CDR1 and CDR2: MNHEY, SVGEGT. V shed 6 bases and J shed 0 bases, with 23 bases lying between them. The CDR3 here is CASSHNPRHLTANYGYTF. CDR3 sequence (DNA): TGTGCCAGCAGCCACAACCCCAGGCATCTAACAGCTAACTATGGCTACACCTTC.

This chain's CDR3 is CASSDAGGRYEQYF. CDR3 coding DNA: TGTGCCAGCAGTGACGCGGGGGGAAGATACGAGCAGTACTTC. The gene calls are TRBV2 and TRBJ2-7, with 8 bases lining up with TRBD2. J gave up 4 bases and V 3 bases, and 5 bases lay outside the gene matches. From germline, CDR1 is SNHLY and CDR2 FYNNEI. The CDR3 loop spans 14 amino acids.

The CDR3 here is CASSVGSGAVNTEAFF. Here the CDR3 DNA reads TGTGCCAGCAGCGTAGGCTCAGGGGCTGTTAACACTGAAGCTTTCTTT. The rearrangement uses TRBV9 and TRBJ1-1, with D perhaps TRBD1 (6 bases). Trimming took off 0 bases at V and 2 bases at J, with 14 bases between the two ends. In germline, CDR1 is SGDLS, CDR2 YYNGEE. The CDR3 consists of 16 residues.

The chain is built from TRBV29-1 and TRBJ1-2; D not certain. Trimming stripped 4 bases from V and 7 bases from J, with 25 bases between. The CDR3 totals 16 residues. Germline CDR1 reads SQVTM; CDR2 reads ANQGSEA. This chain's CDR3 is CSVVSYFKEGGGGYTF. The DNA of the CDR3 is TGCAGCGTTGTATCCTACTTTAAAGAGGGAGGAGGTGGCTACACCTTC.

The chain has TRBV9 and TRBJ2-6, with TRBD1 as a possible D gene (5 bases). The V and J ends lost 4 bases and 4 bases respectively, with 21 bases between them. CDR1 is SGDLS and CDR2 is YYNGEE in the germline V gene. The CDR3 loop spans 18 amino acids. The DNA for the CDR3 is TGTGCCAGCAGCTTGACAGCTTACGCCCTCCTGGGGGCCAACGTCCTGACTTTC. Amino acids: CASSLTAYALLGANVLTF.